The clone carrying this T cell receptor (beta chain) has a handful of counts. Its antigen is still unknown. Losses at the gene ends were 3 bases for V and 8 bases for J; bases not matched to a gene: 11. Germline loops: CDR1 SGDLS, CDR2 YYNGEE. The CDR3 loop spans 15 amino acids. The sample originates from a study of chemoradiotherapy in HPV16-positive cancers. Study-wide background: Candidate HPV-specific clones and shared TCR motifs came from two HPV16-positive patients. General study results and limits: Non-HPV-specific T cells did not expand in tumors during treatment, whereas candidate HPV-specific clones and E7-related motifs did. The functional HPV-specific definition rests on just two HPV16-positive patients.

The method was immunoSEQ multiplex PCR; TCRdb's version includes in-frame clones alone and lacks a portion of them. Of approximately 9,300 clones listed, roughly four fifths are singletons. The sequenced sample was blood, obtained from a patient who underwent chemoradiotherapy. The chain carries TRBV9 and TRBJ2-3, with TRBD2 matching 8 bases. The sequence came from a human donor with HPV-associated anogenital cancer. The CDR3 DNA is TGTGCCAGCAGCGAGTCCCCGGGGGGGAGGGGTACGCAGTATTTT. It codes for CASSESPGGRGTQYF.